This T cell receptor (beta chain) came from a study of T cell responses to AZD1222 COVID-19 vaccine (dated by TCRdb to about 2021). General notes on the study: AZD1222 recipients with second doses at about 4 weeks or about 12 weeks were pooled, because spike-specific TCR depth and breadth did not differ between schedules. Enrollment into the trials was organized by age into subgroups of 18-55, 56-69 and 70-plus years, and those subgroups contained approximately 160, 26 and 62 TCR-sequenced participants, respectively. TCR sequencing was performed for roughly 240 trial participants, of whom about 200 were given two doses of AZD1222 and roughly 25 were given two doses of MenACWY control vaccine.

Explained via the paper, the time point label denotes: baseline before first vaccination. Samples from vaccinated people were obtained from the UK trials COV001 and COV002, which included a single-blind randomized controlled phase 2/3 trial of AZD1222 (ChAdOx1 nCoV-19) in healthy adults. For TCRbeta chain sequencing, PBMC samples from trial participants were taken at day 0 and at day 28 after the second dose. The CDR3 regions of human TCRbeta chains were analyzed by immunosequencing. Per the source publication's procedure: TCRs in the repertoires were matched against a reference library of SARS-CoV-2-specific TCRs that had been generated with the MIRA antigen-specificity platform. Breadth was defined as the fraction of unique TCRs that were SARS-CoV-2-associated, and depth was defined as the fraction of total T cells that were SARS-CoV-2-associated. Using the MIRA data, every spike-specific TCR was mapped to the spike region that the TCR reacted to and assigned to either a CD4 or a CD8 class. Log10-transformed breadth and depth values were compared by one-way ANOVA with Sidak's multiple comparisons tests. TCRdb obtained this table from immuneACCESS and retained in-frame rearrangements with V and J assigned. These tables miss some clones; where compared with another copy, unresolved V genes account for less than half of the shortfall, and the remainder is unexplained. V and J calls and clone size come straight from that table; D and trimming were deduced from the DNA. A total of about 100,000 clones appear in this sample, 86% of them only once. In total, the top ten clones hold about 1.5% of the sample.

Note on this clone: Its target antigen remains unknown. No base qualities exist here, and no much larger clone lies one base off it.

Trimming leaves V shorter by 3 bases and J shorter by 1 base, with the junction holding 10 bases beyond the gene matches. As encoded in the germline V gene (reference sequence), CDR1 is DFQATT while CDR2 is SNEGSKA. The CDR3 runs 16 residues from the cysteine to the phenylalanine. Left in the record is the CDR3 DNA by itself, 48 bases read in frame from the first base. The paper as a whole reports these results and caveats: The 56-69-year group was small, and its depth increase did not reach significance, likely because of low power. Vaccine-associated CD4 TCRs spanned the whole spike protein, with dominant responses in regions 160-218 and 743-854. Most participants were white British and females outnumbered males, and the authors suggested that clonal diversity may have been underestimated. Conclusions about previously exposed vaccinees are limited because only a handful of AZD1222 recipients were SARS-CoV-2 seropositive at baseline. Nearly half of unique spike-specific TCRs reportedly recognized epitopes outside regions mutated in the B.1.351 and B.1.1.7 variants. Because no day 14 peak-response samples were available, the repertoires could be characterized only after the peak T cell response. After two AZD1222 doses, both the breadth and the depth of spike-specific TCRs were significantly higher than at day 0 and than in MenACWY recipients.

The chain links TRBV20-1 with TRBJ2-3; 7 junctional bases match TRBD2. The clonotype was recovered from an adult in good health. Sequencing was performed on peripheral blood, taken on day 0 of AZD1222 vaccination. The nucleotides read TGCAGTGCTAGTGGGGGACTACCCGGGGGCACAGATACGCAGTATTTT. This encodes CSASGGLPGGTDTQYF.